The 23 T cell receptor beta chains in this list originate from one sample, sequenced in a study of shared clonotypes between healthy human individuals. Clones were read by immunoSEQ multiplex PCR, and TCRdb kept only the in-frame ones, dropping some. The sample has approximately 2.5 million clones; roughly 93% are singletons. The sequenced sample was naive CD4+ T cells from PBMCs. Subset defined: CD45RA+ positively selected. The receptor set was obtained from a man younger than 35 in good health. Some clones in this sample may be carry-over from other donors' samples.

V gene TRBV7-3 combines with J gene TRBJ2-3; D is possibly TRBD1 (6 bases). The CDR3 length is 16 residues. Germline CDR1 reads SGHTA; CDR2 reads FQGTGA. Trimming cost V 3 bases and J 1 base, with 14 bases left between them. CDR3 residues: CASSFGGSGGTDTQYF. The CDR3 DNA follows: TGTGCCAGCAGCTTTGGAGGTTCAGGGGGCACAGATACGCAGTATTTT.

This CDR3 reads CASSPPSRQVGEQYF. DNA of the CDR3: TGTGCCAGCTCACCGCCAAGCCGACAGGTCGGCGAGCAGTACTTC. The chain carries TRBV18 and TRBJ2-7; possibly TRBD1 for D (6 bases). In germline, CDR1 is KGHSH, CDR2 LQKENI. The V end lost 3 bases, the J end lost 6 bases, and 18 bases lay between the germline ends. The CDR3 contains 15 residues.

CDR3 in DNA: TGTGCCAGCAGCTGGACGTACACCGGGGAGCTGTTTTTT. It yields the protein CASSWTYTGELFF. V gene TRBV11-3 combines with J gene TRBJ2-2; no clear D. The germline CDR1 and CDR2 sequences are SGHNT and YENEEA. This CDR3 is 13 amino acids long. Trimming cost V 4 bases and J 3 bases, with 6 bases left between them.

This clone was found once. V and J are TRBV7-7 and TRBJ2-3; D perhaps matches TRBD2 (5 bases). This CDR3 is built from 14 residues. From germline, CDR1 is SSHAT and CDR2 FNYEAQ (reference sequence). Trimming pared 5 bases from V and 2 bases from J, leaving 11 bases between. The DNA of the CDR3 is TGTGCCAGCAGCATCGGACTTACCACAGATACGCAGTATTTT. This translates into CASSIGLTTDTQYF.

V gene TRBV18 combines with J gene TRBJ2-5; D is possibly TRBD1 or TRBD2 (5 bases each). The CDR3 has 14 residues. Germline CDR1 reads KGHSH; CDR2 reads LQKENI. The V end lost 6 bases, the J end lost 5 bases, and 16 bases lay between the germline ends. Here the CDR3 reads CASSRRDPPETQYF. Written as DNA, the CDR3 is TGTGCCAGCTCCCGACGGGACCCCCCCGAGACCCAGTACTTC. The variable domain in full, completed from reference TRBV18 and TRBJ2-5, reads NAGVMQNPRHLVRRRGQEARLRCSPMKGHSHVYWYRQLPEEGLKFMVYLQKENIIDESGMPKERFSAEFPKEGPSILRIQQVVRGDSAAYFCASSRRDPPETQYFGPGTRLLVL.

The rearrangement links TRBV5-1 to TRBJ2-7; TRBD2 matches 7 bases. The length of the CDR3 is 16 residues. After removal of 1 base from V and 2 bases from J, the junction contained 9 bases not matched to a gene. CDR1 and CDR2 (germline): SGHRS, YFSETQ. CDR3 loop: CASSLPSASGAYEQYF. CDR3 sequence (DNA): TGCGCCAGCAGCTTGCCGTCGGCTAGCGGAGCCTACGAGCAGTACTTC.

The rearrangement joins TRBV7-9 to TRBJ1-1, with a possible D match to TRBD1 (6 bases). Trimming left V 0 bases short and J 5 bases short, with 16 bases between. The CDR3 is 16 amino acids. Germline CDR1 is SEHNR and CDR2 is FQNEAQ (reference sequence). CDR3 coding DNA: TGTGCCAGCAGCTTAGCCATACAGGGTTACCAGACTGAAGCTTTCTTT. Translating it yields CASSLAIQGYQTEAFF.

The rearrangement links TRBV11-2 to TRBJ2-3; D is ambiguous. Germline CDR1 SGHAT, CDR2 FQNNGV. This CDR3 contains 13 residues. Between the trimmed V and J ends, which lost 1 base and 4 bases, there was a span of 6 bases. The CDR3 reads CASSLGWSDTQYF. CDR3 nucleotides: TGTGCCAGCAGCTTAGGGTGGTCAGATACGCAGTATTTT.

J is TRBJ2-2 and V is TRBV11-2, with TRBD2 identical over 10 bases. The V segment lost 5 bases and the J segment 1 base; nucleotides outside the gene matches: 4. Germline-derived CDR1 and CDR2 are SGHAT and FQNNGV. The CDR3 spans 16 residues. The CDR3 bases are TGTGCCAGCAGCAATGGACTAGCGGTGAACACCGGGGAGCTGTTTTTT. It specifies CASSNGLAVNTGELFF.

The V gene is TRBV7-8, the J gene TRBJ2-5, with D hard to call. This CDR3 has 14 residues. Deletions cut 1 base from V and 5 bases from J, with 11 bases between. Looked up from germline, CDR1 is SGHVS and CDR2 is FQNEAQ. The CDR3 region is CASSLGGFRETQYF. DNA for the CDR3: TGTGCCAGCAGCTTAGGAGGATTTAGGGAGACCCAGTACTTC.

Of note for this clone: At the DNA level, this CDR3 is encoded by other sequences in the same sample as well. The CDR3 protein is CASSFLAGGTYNEQFF. CDR3 nucleotides: TGCGCCAGCAGCTTTCTAGCGGGAGGAACATACAATGAGCAGTTCTTC. This chain joins TRBV5-1 and TRBJ2-1, with 11 bases fitting TRBD2. The CDR3 has 16 residues. V lost 2 bases and J lost 4; bases outside the gene matches: 5. CDR1 and CDR2 (germline): SGHRS, YFSETQ.

The CDR3 region is CASSSRSRDQETQYF. CDR3 nucleotide sequence: TGTGCCAGCAGCTCCCGCTCCCGGGATCAAGAGACCCAGTACTTC. The rearrangement links TRBV7-9 to TRBJ2-5; D may be TRBD2 (5 bases). The V and J ends lost 4 bases and 2 bases respectively, with 14 bases between them. CDR3 length: 15 amino acids. Germline-derived CDR1 and CDR2 are SEHNR and FQNEAQ (reference sequence).

The rearrangement uses TRBV28 and TRBJ2-3; possibly TRBD1 for D (6 bases). The germline CDR1 and CDR2 sequences are MDHEN and SYDVKM. The V end lost 7 bases, the J end lost 8 bases, and 10 bases lay between the germline ends. CDR3 length: 11 residues. The CDR3 region is CASILRGTQYF. In DNA, the CDR3 is TGTGCCAGCATCCTCAGGGGTACGCAGTATTTT.

V gene TRBV7-3 combines with J gene TRBJ2-5; 9 bases are a match to TRBD2. Losses at the gene ends were 1 base for V and 4 bases for J; bases not matched to a gene: 7. The CDR3 is 16 residues long. Per the germline V gene, CDR1 is SGHTA and CDR2 is FQGTGA. The CDR3 spells CASSLISLAGRETQYF. The CDR3 DNA is TGTGCCAGCAGCTTAATAAGTCTAGCGGGACGAGAGACCCAGTACTTC. The complete variable domain, with remaining parts taken from reference TRBV7-3 and TRBJ2-5, reads GAGVSQTPSNKVTEKGKYVELRCDPISGHTALYWYRQSLGQGPEFLIYFQGTGAADDSGLPNDRFFAVRPEGSVSTLKIQRTERGDSAVYLCASSLISLAGRETQYFGPGTRLLVL.

The chain combines TRBV28 with TRBJ1-4; 7 positions match TRBD1. CDR3 length: 13 residues. With V trimmed by 5 bases and J by 10 bases, 7 bases remained unmatched. The germline V gene has CDR1 MDHEN and CDR2 SYDVKM. In DNA form, the CDR3 reads TGTGCCAGCAGTCCCGGGACAGCTCCAAAACTGTTTTTT. Amino acids: CASSPGTAPKLFF.

The rearrangement links TRBV28 to TRBJ2-3, with 7 positions matching TRBD2. In germline, CDR1 is MDHEN, CDR2 SYDVKM. This CDR3 spans 16 amino acids. J was trimmed by 0 bases and V by 5 bases; bases with no gene match: 8. CDR3 amino acids: CASSPFSGKSTDTQYF. The CDR3, as DNA: TGTGCCAGCAGTCCCTTCAGCGGGAAGAGCACAGATACGCAGTATTTT.

This chain connects TRBV21-1 to TRBJ2-7; TRBD2, as called in the table, went unchecked against the DNA. TRBV21-1 is a pseudogene. The CDR3 is 14 amino acids. As DNA, the CDR3 is TGTGCCAGCAGCAATAGGGGGGGAGGGTACGAGCAGTACTTC. It specifies CASSNRGGGYEQYF.

The J gene is TRBJ2-7, the V gene TRBV27, with D possibly matching TRBD2 (6 bases). Trimming shortened V by 0 bases and J by 3 bases, and 21 bases separated the two germline ends. CDR1 is MNHEY and CDR2 is SMNVEV in the germline V gene (reference sequence). CDR3 length equals 18 residues. CDR3 in amino acids: CASSLSGLAREPVYEQYF. The CDR3 nucleotides are TGTGCCAGCAGTTTATCTGGGCTAGCGAGAGAACCAGTCTACGAGCAGTACTTC.

V and J are TRBV5-4 and TRBJ1-1; TRBD1 is a possible D gene (6 bases). Germline lookup yields CDR1 SGHNT and CDR2 YYREEE (reference sequence). Between the trimmed V and J ends, which lost 5 bases and 1 base, there was a span of 15 bases. The CDR3 loop spans 15 amino acids. In DNA, the CDR3 is TGTGCCAGCAGACCTCATACAGGGCCGAACACTGAAGCTTTCTTT. Amino acids: CASRPHTGPNTEAFF.

This rearrangement joins TRBV2 to TRBJ1-2; 7 bases map to TRBD1. Trimming removed 6 bases from V and 4 bases from J; junction bases left unmatched: 8. Germline V gives CDR1 SNHLY, CDR2 FYNNEI. The CDR3 spans 14 residues. CDR3 in amino acids: CASRSQGSTYGYTF. The CDR3 DNA reads as TGTGCCAGCAGGTCACAGGGGTCAACCTATGGCTACACCTTC.

The chain joins TRBV10-3 to TRBJ1-2; 7 bases agree with TRBD1. Germline CDR1 is ENHRY and CDR2 is SYGVKD. V shed 6 bases, J shed 8 bases, and the junction held 12 bases outside the gene matches. This CDR3 contains 14 residues. As DNA, the CDR3 is TGTGCCATCAGCGTCGACAGGGCTGCTTGGGGCTACACCTTC. It translates to CAISVDRAAWGYTF.

This clone was picked up one time. This chain connects TRBV7-3 to TRBJ2-1; D unresolved. Germline V lookup: CDR1 SGHTA, CDR2 FQGTGA. The CDR3 is made up of 14 amino acids. The V and J ends lost 4 bases and 6 bases respectively, with 13 bases between them. CDR3 nucleotide sequence: TGTGCCAGCAGCTATACGTCGTCTTCCAATGAGCAGTTCTTC. It is translated as CASSYTSSSNEQFF.

With respect to this clone: Other DNA sequences in this sample translate to the same CDR3. The gene calls are TRBV7-9 and TRBJ2-2; D is unclear. CDR1 is SEHNR, CDR2 FQNEAQ, per germline (reference sequence). With 2 bases removed from V and 5 bases from J, the gap between germline ends came to 0 bases. The CDR3 extends over 11 amino acids. CDR3 in DNA: TGTGCCAGCAGCTTAACCGGGGAGCTGTTTTTT. Translation gives CASSLTGELFF.